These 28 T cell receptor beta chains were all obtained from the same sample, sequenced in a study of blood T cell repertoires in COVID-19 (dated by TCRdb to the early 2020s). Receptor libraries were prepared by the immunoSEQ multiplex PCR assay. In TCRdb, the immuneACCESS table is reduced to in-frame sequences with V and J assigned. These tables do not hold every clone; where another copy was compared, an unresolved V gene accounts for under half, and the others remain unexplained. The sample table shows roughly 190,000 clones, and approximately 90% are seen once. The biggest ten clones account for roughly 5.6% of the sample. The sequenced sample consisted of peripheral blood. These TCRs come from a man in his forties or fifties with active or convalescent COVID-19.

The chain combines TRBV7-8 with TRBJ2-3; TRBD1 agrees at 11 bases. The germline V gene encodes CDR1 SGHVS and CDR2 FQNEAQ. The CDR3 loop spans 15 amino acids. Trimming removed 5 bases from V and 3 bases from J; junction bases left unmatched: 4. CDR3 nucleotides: TGTGCCAGCAGCAAACGGGACAGGGGGACAGATACGCAGTATTTT. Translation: CASSKRDRGTDTQYF.

The CDR3 reads CASSHPGTTNEKLFF. The CDR3 bases are TGCGCCAGCAGCCATCCAGGCACAACTAATGAAAAACTGTTTTTT. J is TRBJ1-4 and V is TRBV4-1; D not resolved. The V gene's germline CDR1 is MGHRA and CDR2 YSYEKL. The CDR3 runs to 15 residues. The V end lost 3 bases, the J end lost 0 bases, and 8 bases lay between the germline ends.

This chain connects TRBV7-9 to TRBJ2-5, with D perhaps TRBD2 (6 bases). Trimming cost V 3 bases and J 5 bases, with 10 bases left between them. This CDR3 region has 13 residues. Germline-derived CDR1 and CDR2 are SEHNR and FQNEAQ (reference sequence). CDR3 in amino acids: CASSLRDLETQYF. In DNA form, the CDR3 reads TGTGCCAGCAGCTTGCGGGATTTGGAGACCCAGTACTTC.

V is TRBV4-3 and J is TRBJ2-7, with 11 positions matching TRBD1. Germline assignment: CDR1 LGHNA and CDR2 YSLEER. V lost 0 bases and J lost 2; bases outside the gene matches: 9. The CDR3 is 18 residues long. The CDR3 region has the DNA TGCGCCAGCAGCCAAGAACCGGGCGGGACAGGGGGAGCCTACGAGCAGTACTTC. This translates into CASSQEPGGTGGAYEQYF.

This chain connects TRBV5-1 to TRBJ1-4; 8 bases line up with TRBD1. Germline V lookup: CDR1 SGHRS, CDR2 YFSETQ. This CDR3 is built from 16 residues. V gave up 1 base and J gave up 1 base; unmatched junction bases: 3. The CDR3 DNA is TGCGCCAGCAGCTTGAACAGGGGGGGAACTAATGAAAAACTGTTTTTT. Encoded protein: CASSLNRGGTNEKLFF. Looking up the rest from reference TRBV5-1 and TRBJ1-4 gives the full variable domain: KAGVTQTPRYLIKTRGQQVTLSCSPISGHRSVSWYQQTPGQGLQFLFEYFSETQRNKGNFPGRFSGRQFSNSRSEMNVSTLELGDSALYLCASSLNRGGTNEKLFFGSGTQLSVL.

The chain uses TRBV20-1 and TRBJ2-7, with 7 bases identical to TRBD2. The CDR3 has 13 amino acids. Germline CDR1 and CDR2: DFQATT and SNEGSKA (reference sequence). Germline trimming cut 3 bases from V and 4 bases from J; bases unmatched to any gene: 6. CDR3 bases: TGCAGTGCTAGTCGCCTAGCGGTTTACGAGCAGTACTTC. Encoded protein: CSASRLAVYEQYF.

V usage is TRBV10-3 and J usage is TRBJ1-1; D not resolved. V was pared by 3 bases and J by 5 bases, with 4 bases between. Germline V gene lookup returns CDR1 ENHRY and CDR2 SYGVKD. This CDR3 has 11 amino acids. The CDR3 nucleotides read TGTGCCATCAGTGAACTAACTGAAGCTTTCTTT. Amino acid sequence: CAISELTEAFF.

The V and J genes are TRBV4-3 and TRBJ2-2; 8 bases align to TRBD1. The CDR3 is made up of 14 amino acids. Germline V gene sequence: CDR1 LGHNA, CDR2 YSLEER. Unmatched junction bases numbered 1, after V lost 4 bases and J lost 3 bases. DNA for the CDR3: TGCGCCAGCAGCCGGACAGGGTACACCGGGGAGCTGTTTTTT. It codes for CASSRTGYTGELFF.

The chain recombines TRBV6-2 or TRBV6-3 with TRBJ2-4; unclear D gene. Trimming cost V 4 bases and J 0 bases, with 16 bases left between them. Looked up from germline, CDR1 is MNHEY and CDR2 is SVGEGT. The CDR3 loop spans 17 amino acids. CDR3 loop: CASSSLLEKLAKNIQYF. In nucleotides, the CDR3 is TGTGCCAGCAGTTCGCTCTTGGAGAAACTAGCCAAAAACATTCAGTACTTC.

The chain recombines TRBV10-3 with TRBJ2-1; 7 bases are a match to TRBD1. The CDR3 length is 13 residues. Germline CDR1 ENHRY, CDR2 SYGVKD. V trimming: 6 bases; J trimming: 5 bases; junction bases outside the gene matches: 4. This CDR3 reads CAIRTGTDNEQFF. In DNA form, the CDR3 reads TGTGCCATCAGGACCGGGACAGACAATGAGCAGTTCTTC.

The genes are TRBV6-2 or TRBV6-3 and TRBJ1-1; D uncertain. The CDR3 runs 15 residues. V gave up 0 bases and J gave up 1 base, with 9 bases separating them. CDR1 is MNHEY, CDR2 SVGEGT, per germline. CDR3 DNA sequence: TGTGCCAGCAGTTACTCGAGTGCCCGGAACACTGAAGCTTTCTTT. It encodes CASSYSSARNTEAFF.

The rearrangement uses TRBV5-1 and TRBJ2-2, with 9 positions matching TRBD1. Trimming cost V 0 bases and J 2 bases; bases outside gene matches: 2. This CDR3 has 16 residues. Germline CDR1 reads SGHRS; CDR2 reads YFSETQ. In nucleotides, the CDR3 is TGCGCCAGCAGCTTGGGACAGGGGGGCAACACCGGGGAGCTGTTTTTT. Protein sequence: CASSLGQGGNTGELFF.

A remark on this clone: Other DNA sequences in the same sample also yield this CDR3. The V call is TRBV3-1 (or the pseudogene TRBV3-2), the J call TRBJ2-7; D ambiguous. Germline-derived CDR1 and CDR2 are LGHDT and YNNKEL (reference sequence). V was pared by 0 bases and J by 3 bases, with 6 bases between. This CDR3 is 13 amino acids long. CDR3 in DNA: TGTGCCAGCAGCCAAGACTACAGCTACGAGCAGTACTTC. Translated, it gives CASSQDYSYEQYF.

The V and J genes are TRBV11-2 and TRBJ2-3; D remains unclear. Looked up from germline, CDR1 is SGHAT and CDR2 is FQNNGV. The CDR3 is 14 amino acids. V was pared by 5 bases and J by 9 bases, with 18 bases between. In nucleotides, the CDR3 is TGTGCCAGCAGCCCCTCCGGCCTTGGCAGGACGCAGTATTTT. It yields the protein CASSPSGLGRTQYF.

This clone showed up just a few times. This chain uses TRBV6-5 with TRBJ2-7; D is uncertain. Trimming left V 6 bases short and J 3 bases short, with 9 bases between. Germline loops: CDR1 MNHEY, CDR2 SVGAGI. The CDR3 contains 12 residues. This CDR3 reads CASSIDNYEQYF. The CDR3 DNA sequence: TGTGCCAGCAGCATTGACAACTACGAGCAGTACTTC.

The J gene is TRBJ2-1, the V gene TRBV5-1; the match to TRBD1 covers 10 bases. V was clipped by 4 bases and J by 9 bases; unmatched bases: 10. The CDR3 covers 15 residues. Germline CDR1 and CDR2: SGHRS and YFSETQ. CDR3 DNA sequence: TGCGCCAGCAGCGAACGGACAGGGGGTTATAGTGAGCAGTTCTTC. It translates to CASSERTGGYSEQFF.

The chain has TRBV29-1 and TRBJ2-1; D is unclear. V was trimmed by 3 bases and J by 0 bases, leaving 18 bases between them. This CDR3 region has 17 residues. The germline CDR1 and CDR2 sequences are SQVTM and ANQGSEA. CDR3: CSVDATGSYGSYNEQFF. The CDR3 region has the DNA TGCAGCGTTGACGCAACCGGGTCCTATGGCTCCTACAATGAGCAGTTCTTC.

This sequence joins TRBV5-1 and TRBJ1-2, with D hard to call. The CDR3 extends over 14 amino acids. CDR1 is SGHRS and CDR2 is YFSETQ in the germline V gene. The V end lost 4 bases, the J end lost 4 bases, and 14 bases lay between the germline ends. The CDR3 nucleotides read TGCGCCAGCAGCCTAACTTCACCCCCCTATGGCTACACCTTC. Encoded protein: CASSLTSPPYGYTF. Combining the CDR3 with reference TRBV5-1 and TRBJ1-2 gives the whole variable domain KAGVTQTPRYLIKTRGQQVTLSCSPISGHRSVSWYQQTPGQGLQFLFEYFSETQRNKGNFPGRFSGRQFSNSRSEMNVSTLELGDSALYLCASSLTSPPYGYTFGSGTRLTVV.

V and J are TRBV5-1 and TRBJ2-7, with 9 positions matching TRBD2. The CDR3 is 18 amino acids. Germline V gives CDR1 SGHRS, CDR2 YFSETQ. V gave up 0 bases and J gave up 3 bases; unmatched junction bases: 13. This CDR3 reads CASSLEGLAGGGGYEQYF. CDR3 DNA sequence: TGCGCCAGCAGCTTGGAGGGACTAGCAGGAGGGGGTGGCTACGAGCAGTACTTC.

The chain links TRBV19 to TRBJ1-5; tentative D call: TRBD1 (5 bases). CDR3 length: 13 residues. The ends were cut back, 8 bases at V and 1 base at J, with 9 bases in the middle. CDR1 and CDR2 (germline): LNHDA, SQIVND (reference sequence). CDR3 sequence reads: CASVDSSNQPQHF. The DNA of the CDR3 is TGTGCCAGTGTCGACAGCAGCAATCAGCCCCAGCATTTT.

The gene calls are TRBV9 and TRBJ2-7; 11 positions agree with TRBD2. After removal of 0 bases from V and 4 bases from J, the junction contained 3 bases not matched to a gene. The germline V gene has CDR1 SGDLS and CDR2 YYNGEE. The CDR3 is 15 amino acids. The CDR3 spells CASSVGASGGYEQYF. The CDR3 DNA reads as TGTGCCAGCAGCGTAGGGGCTAGCGGGGGGTACGAGCAGTACTTC.

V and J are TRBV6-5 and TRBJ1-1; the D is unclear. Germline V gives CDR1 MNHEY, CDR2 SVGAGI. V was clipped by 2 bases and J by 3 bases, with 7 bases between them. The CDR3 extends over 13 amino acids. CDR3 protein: CASSYIRDTEAFF. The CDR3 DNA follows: TGTGCCAGCAGTTACATACGGGACACTGAAGCTTTCTTT.

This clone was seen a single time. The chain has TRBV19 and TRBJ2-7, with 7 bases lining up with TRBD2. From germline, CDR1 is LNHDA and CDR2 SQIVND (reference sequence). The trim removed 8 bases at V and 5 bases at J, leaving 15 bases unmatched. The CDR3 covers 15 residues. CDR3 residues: CASGSLVAGANEQYF. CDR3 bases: TGTGCCAGTGGGTCCCTTGTGGCGGGAGCAAACGAGCAGTACTTC. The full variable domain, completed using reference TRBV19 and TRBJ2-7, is DGGITQSPKYLFRKEGQNVTLSCEQNLNHDAMYWYRQDPGQGLRLIYYSQIVNDFQKGDIAEGYSVSREKKESFPLTVTSAQKNPTAFYLCASGSLVAGANEQYFGPGTRLTVT.

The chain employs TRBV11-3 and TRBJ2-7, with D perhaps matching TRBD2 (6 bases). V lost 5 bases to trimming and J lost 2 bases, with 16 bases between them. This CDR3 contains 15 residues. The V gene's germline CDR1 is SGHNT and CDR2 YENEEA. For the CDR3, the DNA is TGTGCCAGCAGCCCTCCGGGAGAGTCGGCCTACGAGCAGTACTTC. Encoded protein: CASSPPGESAYEQYF. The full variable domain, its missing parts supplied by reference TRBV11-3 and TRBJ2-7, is EAGVVQSPRYKIIEKKQPVAFWCNPISGHNTLYWYLQNLGQGPELLIRYENEEAVDDSQLPKDRFSAERLKGVDSTLKIQPAELGDSAVYLCASSPPGESAYEQYFGPGTRLTVT.

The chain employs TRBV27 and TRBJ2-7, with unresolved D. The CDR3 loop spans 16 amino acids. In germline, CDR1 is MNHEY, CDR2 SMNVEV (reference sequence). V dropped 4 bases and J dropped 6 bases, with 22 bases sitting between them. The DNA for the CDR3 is TGTGCCAGCAGTTCCGCCGGCAGGCCCCGAGTTGCCGAGCAGTACTTC. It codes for CASSSAGRPRVAEQYF.

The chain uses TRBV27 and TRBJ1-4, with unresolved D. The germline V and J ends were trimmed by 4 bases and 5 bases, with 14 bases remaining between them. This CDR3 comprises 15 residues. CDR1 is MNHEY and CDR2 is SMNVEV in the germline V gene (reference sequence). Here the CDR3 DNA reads TGTGCCAGCAGTTCCCTCACGGGAACGAATGAAAAACTGTTTTTT. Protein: CASSSLTGTNEKLFF.

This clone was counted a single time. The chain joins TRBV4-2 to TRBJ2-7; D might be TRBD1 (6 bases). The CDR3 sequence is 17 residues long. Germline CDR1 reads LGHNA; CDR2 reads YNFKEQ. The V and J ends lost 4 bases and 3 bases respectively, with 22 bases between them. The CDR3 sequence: CASSRRAPQGPLYEQYF. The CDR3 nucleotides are TGTGCCAGCAGCCGGAGAGCCCCACAGGGTCCACTCTACGAGCAGTACTTC.

CDR3 sequence (DNA): TGCGCCAGCAGCCAAGATAGGGGTTTCTATGGCTACACCTTC. It yields the protein CASSQDRGFYGYTF. The chain couples TRBV4-3 to TRBJ1-2; the D gene is possibly TRBD1 (5 bases). Germline V gives CDR1 LGHNA, CDR2 YSLEER. The CDR3 loop spans 14 amino acids. V gave up 0 bases and J gave up 4 bases, with 9 bases separating them.